This TCR beta chain was found in a study of CD8 T cells in ankylosing spondylitis. TCRdb passed the 5' RACE reads through MiXCR, listing each CDR3 protein once. The table has 150,000 to 200,000 distinct CDR3 sequences, 11% seen once. This clonotype has ten or more counts. Its antigen remains unknown. V shed 6 bases, J shed 0 bases, and the junction held 8 bases outside the gene matches. Germline V CDR1 and CDR2: MNHEY, SVGEGT. The CDR3 runs 16 residues. Findings and limits, study-wide: Clones linked with disease were CD8+ and fairly uncommon in the peripheral blood.

The clonotype comes from a male donor with ankylosing spondylitis or in good health (not recorded which). The rearrangement joins TRBV6-2 or TRBV6-3 to TRBJ2-7; 10 positions agree with TRBD1. The sequenced sample was blood, either unsorted or a sorted T cell fraction (not recorded which). Here the CDR3 DNA reads TGTGCCAGCAGGAACCCGGGACAGGGGATCTCCTACGAGCAGTACTTC. It encodes CASRNPGQGISYEQYF.